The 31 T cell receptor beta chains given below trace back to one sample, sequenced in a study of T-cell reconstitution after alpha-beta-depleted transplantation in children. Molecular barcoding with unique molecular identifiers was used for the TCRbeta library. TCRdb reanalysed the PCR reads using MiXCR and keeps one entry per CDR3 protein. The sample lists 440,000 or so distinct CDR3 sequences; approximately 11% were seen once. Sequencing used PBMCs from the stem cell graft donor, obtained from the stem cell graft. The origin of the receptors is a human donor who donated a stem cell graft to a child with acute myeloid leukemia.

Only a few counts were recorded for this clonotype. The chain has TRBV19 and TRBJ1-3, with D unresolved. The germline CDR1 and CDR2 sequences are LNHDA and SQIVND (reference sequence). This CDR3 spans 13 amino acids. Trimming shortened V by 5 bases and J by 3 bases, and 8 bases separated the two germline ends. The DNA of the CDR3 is TGTGCCAGTAGTTTGGGCAATGGAAACACCATATATTTT. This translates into CASSLGNGNTIYF.

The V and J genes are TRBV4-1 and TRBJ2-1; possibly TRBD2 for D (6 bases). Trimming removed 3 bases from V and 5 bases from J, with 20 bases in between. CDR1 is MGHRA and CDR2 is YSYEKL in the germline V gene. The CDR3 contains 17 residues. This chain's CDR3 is CASSQGGGGLSNNEQFF. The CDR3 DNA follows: TGCGCCAGCAGCCAGGGGGGTGGGGGACTTAGTAACAATGAGCAGTTCTTC.

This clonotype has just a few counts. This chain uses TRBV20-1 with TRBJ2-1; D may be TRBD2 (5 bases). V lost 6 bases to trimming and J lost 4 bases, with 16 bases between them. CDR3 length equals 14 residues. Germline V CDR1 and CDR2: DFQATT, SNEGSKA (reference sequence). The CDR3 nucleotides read TGCAGTGCCGAGCGGCAGCAGACTTACAATGAGCAGTTCTTC. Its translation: CSAERQQTYNEQFF.

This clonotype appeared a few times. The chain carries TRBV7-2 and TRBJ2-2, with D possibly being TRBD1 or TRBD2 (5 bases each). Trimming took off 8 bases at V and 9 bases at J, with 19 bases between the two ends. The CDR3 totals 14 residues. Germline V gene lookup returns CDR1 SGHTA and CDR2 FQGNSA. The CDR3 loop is CASSGASYHWELFF. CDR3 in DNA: TGTGCCAGCTCCGGGGCTTCGTATCACTGGGAGCTGTTTTTT.

CDR3 coding DNA: TGTGCCAGCAGGGGGACAGGGAATGGCTACACCTTC. Translating gives CASRGTGNGYTF. The chain joins TRBV27 to TRBJ1-2, with 9 bases lining up with TRBD1. V shed 6 bases and J 6 bases; nucleotides not matched to a gene: 2. CDR1 is MNHEY, CDR2 SMNVEV, per germline (reference sequence). The CDR3 is 12 amino acids.

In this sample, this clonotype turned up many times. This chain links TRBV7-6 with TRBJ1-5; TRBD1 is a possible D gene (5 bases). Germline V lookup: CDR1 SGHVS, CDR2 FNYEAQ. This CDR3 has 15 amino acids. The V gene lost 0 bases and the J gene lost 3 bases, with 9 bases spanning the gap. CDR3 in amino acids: CASSLASGLNQPQHF. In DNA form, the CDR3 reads TGTGCCAGCAGCTTAGCGTCGGGACTCAATCAGCCCCAGCATTTT.

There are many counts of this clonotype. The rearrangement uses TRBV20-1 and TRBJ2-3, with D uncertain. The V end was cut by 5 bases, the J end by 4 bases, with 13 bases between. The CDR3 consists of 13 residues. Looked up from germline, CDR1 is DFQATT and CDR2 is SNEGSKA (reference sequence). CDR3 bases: TGCAGTGCTTTCACCATAACGTCAGATACGCAGTATTTT. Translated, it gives CSAFTITSDTQYF.

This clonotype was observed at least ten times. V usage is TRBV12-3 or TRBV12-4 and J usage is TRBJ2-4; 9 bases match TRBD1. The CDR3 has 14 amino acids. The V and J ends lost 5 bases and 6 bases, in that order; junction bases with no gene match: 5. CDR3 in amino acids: CASSQQGAGNIQYF. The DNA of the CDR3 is TGTGCCAGCAGTCAACAGGGGGCCGGAAACATTCAGTACTTC.

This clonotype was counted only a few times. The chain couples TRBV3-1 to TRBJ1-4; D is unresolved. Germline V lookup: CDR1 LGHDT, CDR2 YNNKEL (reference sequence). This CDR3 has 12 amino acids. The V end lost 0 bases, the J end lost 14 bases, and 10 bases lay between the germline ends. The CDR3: CASSQEAGLLFF. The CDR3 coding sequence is TGTGCCAGCAGCCAAGAAGCGGGTTTGCTGTTTTTT. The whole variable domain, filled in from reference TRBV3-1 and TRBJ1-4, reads DTAVSQTPKYLVTQMGNDKSIKCEQNLGHDTMYWYKQDSKKFLKIMFSYNNKELIINETVPNRFSPKSPDKAHLNLHINSLELGDSAVYFCASSQEAGLLFFGSGTQLSVL.

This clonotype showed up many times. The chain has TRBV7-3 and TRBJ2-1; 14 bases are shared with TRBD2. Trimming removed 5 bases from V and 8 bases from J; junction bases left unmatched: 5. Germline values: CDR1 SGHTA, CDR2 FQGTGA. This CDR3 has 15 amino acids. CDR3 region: CASSPGLAGGYEQFF. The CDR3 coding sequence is TGTGCCAGCAGCCCCGGACTAGCGGGGGGCTATGAGCAGTTCTTC.

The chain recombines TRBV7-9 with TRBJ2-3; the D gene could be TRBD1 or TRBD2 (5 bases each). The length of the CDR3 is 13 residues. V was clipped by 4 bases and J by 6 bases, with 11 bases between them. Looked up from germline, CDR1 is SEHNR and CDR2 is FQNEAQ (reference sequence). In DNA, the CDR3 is TGTGCCAGCAGCTCCGGGACCACCGATACGCAGTATTTT. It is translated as CASSSGTTDTQYF.

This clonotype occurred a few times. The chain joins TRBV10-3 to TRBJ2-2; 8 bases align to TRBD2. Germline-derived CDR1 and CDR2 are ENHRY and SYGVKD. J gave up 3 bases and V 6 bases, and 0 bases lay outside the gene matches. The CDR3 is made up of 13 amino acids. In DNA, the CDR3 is TGTGCCATCAGGGGACTAGACACCGGGGAGCTGTTTTTT. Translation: CAIRGLDTGELFF.

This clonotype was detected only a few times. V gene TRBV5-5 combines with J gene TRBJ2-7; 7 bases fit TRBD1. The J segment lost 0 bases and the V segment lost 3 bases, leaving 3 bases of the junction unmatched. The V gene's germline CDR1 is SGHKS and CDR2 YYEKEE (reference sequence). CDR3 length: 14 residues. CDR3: CASSSWTGSYEQYV. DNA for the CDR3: TGTGCCAGCAGCTCGTGGACAGGCTCCTACGAGCAGTACGTC.

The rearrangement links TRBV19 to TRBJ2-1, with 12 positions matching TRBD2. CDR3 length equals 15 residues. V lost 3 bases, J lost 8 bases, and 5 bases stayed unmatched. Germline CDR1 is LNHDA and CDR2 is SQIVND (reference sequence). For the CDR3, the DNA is TGTGCCAGTAGTATTGCTAGCGGGAGGGCCTATGAGCAGTTCTTC. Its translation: CASSIASGRAYEQFF.

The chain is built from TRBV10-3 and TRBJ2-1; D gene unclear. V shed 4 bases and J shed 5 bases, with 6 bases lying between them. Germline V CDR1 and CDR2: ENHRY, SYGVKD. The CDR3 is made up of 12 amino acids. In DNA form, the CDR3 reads TGTGCCATCAGTGGACGGAACAATGAGCAGTTCTTC. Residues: CAISGRNNEQFF.

CDR3 region: CASSQRTGGWDSPLHF. The CDR3 nucleotides are TGCGCCAGCAGCCAACGCACGGGGGGCTGGGATTCACCCCTCCACTTT. This chain uses TRBV4-3 with TRBJ1-6, with D possibly matching TRBD1 (6 bases). V was clipped by 2 bases and J by 8 bases, with 16 bases between them. CDR3 length equals 16 residues. Germline V gene data show CDR1 as LGHNA and CDR2 as YSLEER.

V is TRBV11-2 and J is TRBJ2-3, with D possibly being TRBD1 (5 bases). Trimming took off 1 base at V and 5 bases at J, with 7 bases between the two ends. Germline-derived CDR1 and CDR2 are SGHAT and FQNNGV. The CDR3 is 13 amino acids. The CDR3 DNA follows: TGTGCCAGCAGCTTAGTGCAGGGAGATACGCAGTATTTT. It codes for CASSLVQGDTQYF.

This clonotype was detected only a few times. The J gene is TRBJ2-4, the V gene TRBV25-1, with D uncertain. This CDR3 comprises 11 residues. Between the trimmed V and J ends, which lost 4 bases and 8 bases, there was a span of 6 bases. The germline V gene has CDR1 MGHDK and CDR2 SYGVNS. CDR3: CASSGRDIQYF. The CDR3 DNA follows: TGTGCCAGCAGTGGCCGGGACATTCAGTACTTC. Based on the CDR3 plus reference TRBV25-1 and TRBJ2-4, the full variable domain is EADIYQTPRYLVIGTGKKITLECSQTMGHDKMYWYQQDPGMELHLIHYSYGVNSTEKGDLSSESTVSRIRTEHFPLTLESARPSHTSQYLCASSGRDIQYFGAGTRLSVL.

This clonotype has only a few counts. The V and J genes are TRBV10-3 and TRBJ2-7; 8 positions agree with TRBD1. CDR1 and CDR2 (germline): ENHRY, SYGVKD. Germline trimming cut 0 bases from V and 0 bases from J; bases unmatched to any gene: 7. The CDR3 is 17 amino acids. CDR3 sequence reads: CAISESQTGALSYEQYF. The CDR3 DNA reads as TGTGCCATCAGTGAGTCGCAGACAGGGGCCCTCTCCTACGAGCAGTACTTC.

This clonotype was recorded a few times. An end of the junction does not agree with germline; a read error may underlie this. The CDR3 DNA follows: TGCAGCGTGGAAGGGGGGGCGCAGAACGAGCAGTACTTC. The encoded protein is CSVEGGAQNEQYF. The chain carries TRBV29-1 and TRBJ2-7; a possible D gene is TRBD2 (7 bases). CDR1 and CDR2 from the germline V gene are SQVTM and ANQGSEA. The CDR3 is 13 amino acids.

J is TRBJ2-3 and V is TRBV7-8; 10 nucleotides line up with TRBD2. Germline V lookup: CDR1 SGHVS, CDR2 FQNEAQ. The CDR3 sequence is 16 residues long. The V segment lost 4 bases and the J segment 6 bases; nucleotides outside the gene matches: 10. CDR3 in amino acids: CASSSRTSGGLDTQYF. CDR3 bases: TGTGCCAGCAGCTCCCGGACTAGCGGAGGCCTGGATACGCAGTATTTT. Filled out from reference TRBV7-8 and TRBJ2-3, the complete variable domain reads GAGVSQSPRYKVAKRGQDVALRCDPISGHVSLFWYQQALGQGPEFLTYFQNEAQLDKSGLPSDRFFAERPEGSVSTLKIQRTQQEDSAVYLCASSSRTSGGLDTQYFGPGTRLTVL.

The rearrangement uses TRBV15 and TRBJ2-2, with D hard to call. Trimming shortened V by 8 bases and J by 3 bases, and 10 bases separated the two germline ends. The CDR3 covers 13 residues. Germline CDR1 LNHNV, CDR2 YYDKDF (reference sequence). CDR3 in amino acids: CATSPADTGELFF. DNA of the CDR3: TGTGCCACCTCACCCGCAGACACCGGGGAGCTGTTTTTT.

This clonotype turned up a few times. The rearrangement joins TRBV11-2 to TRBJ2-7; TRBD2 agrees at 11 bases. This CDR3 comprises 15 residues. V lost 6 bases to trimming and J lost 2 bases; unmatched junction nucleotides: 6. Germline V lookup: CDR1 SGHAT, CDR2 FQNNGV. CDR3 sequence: CASRRGLAGTYEQYF. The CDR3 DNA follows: TGTGCCAGCAGACGAGGACTAGCGGGTACCTACGAGCAGTACTTC.

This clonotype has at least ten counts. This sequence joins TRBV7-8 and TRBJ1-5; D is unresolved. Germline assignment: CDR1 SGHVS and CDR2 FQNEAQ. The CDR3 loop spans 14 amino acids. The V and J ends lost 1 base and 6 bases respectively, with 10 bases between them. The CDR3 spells CASSLVENRQPQHF. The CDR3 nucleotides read TGTGCCAGCAGCTTAGTGGAGAACCGTCAGCCCCAGCATTTT.

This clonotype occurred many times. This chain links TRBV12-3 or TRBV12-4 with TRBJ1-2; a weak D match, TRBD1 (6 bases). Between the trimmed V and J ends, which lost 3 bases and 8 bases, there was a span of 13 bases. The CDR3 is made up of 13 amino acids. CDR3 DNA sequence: TGTGCCAGCAGTTTGGGGACAACAGGGGGCTACACCTTC. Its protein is CASSLGTTGGYTF.

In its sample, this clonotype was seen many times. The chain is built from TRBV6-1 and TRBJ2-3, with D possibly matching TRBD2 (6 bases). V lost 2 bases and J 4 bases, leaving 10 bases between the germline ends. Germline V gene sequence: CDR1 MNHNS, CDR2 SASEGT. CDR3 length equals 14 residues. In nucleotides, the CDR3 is TGTGCCAGCAGTGAACGTGGGGAGGCAGATACGCAGTATTTT. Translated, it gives CASSERGEADTQYF.

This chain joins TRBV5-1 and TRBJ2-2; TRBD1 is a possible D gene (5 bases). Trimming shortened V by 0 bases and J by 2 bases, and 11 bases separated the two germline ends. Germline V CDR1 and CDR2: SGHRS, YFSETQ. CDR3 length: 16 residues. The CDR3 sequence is CASSLVATDNTGELFF. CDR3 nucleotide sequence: TGCGCCAGCAGCTTGGTCGCGACAGATAACACCGGGGAGCTGTTTTTT.

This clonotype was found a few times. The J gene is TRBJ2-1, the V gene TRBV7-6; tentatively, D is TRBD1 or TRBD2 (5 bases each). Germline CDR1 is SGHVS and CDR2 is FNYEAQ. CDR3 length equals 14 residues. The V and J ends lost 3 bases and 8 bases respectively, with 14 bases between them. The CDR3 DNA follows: TGTGCCAGCAGCTTCCTGGCAGGGCGGGATGAGCAGTTCTTC. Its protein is CASSFLAGRDEQFF.

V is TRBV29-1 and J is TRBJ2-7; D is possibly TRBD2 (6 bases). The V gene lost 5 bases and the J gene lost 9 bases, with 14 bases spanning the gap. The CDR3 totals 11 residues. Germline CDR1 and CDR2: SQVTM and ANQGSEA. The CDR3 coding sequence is TGCAGCGTTCAGGAGGGGCGTGGGCAGTACTTC. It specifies CSVQEGRGQYF.

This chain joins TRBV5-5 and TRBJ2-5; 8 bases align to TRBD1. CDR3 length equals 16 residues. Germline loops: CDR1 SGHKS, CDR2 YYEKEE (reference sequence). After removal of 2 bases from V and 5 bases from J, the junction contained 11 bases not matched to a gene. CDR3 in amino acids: CASSFGGRGRGETQYF. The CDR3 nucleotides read TGTGCCAGCAGCTTTGGGGGCAGGGGGCGAGGGGAGACCCAGTACTTC.

The chain's CDR3 is CATRTGLSYNEQFF. The CDR3 DNA sequence: TGCGCCACCCGGACTGGTCTCTCCTACAATGAGCAGTTCTTC. The chain uses TRBV5-1 and TRBJ2-1; the D gene is possibly TRBD2 (5 bases). Germline V gene lookup returns CDR1 SGHRS and CDR2 YFSETQ. V lost 9 bases and J 0 bases, leaving 13 bases between the germline ends. The CDR3 spans 14 residues.